This TCR beta chain was sequenced for a study of blood T cell repertoires in COVID-19. Assay used: immunoSEQ multiplex PCR; TCRdb lists only in-frame clones, some missing. The data hold roughly 99,000 clones, with around 80% observed a single time. CDR1 is KGHSH and CDR2 is LQKENI in the germline V gene. This CDR3 has 13 amino acids. Trimming cost V 7 bases and J 1 base, with 10 bases left between them. The rearrangement links TRBV18 to TRBJ1-1; no reliable D call. Sequenced material: peripheral blood. The TCR was taken from a man in his 70s with acute or convalescent COVID-19. This chain's CDR3 is CASLRGPNTEAFF. CDR3 DNA sequence: TGTGCCAGCTTGCGTGGGCCGAACACTGAAGCTTTCTTT.